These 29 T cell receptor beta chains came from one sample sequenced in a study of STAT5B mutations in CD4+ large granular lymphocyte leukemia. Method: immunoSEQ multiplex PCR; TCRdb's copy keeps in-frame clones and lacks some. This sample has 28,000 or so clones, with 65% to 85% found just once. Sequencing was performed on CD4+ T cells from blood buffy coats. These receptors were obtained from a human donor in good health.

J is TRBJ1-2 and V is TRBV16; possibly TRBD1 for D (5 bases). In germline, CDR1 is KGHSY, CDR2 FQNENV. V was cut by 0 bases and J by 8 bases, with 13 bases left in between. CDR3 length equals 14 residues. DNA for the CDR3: TGTGCCAGCAGCCAATCGTCAGCAGGGAGCGGCTACACCTTC. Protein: CASSQSSAGSGYTF.

The CDR3 here is CASSFPLSSEAFF. CDR3 coding DNA: TGTGCCAGCAGCTTCCCCCTCTCTTCTGAAGCTTTCTTT. V is TRBV7-9 and J is TRBJ1-1; D gene ambiguous. CDR1 and CDR2 from the germline V gene are SEHNR and FQNEAQ (reference sequence). CDR3 length: 13 amino acids. V lost 3 bases, J lost 6 bases, and 11 bases lay in between.

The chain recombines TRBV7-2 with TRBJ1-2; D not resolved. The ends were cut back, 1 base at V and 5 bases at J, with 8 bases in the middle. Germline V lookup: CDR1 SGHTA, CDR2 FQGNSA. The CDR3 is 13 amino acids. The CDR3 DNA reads TGTGCCAGCAGCTTAGACGGCGTATATGGCTACACCTTC. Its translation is CASSLDGVYGYTF.

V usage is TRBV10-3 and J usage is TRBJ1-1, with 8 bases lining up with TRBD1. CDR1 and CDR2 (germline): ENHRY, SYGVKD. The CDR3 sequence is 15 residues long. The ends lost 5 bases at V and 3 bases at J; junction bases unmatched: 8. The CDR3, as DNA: TGTGCCATCAGTTTGAACAGGGGACAGGACACTGAAGCTTTCTTT. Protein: CAISLNRGQDTEAFF.

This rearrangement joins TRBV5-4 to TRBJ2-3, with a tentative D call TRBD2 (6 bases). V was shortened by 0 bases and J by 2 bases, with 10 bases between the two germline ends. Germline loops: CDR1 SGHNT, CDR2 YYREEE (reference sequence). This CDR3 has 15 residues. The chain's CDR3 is CASSLATRPTDTQYF. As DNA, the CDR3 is TGTGCCAGCAGCTTGGCGACTAGGCCCACAGATACGCAGTATTTT.

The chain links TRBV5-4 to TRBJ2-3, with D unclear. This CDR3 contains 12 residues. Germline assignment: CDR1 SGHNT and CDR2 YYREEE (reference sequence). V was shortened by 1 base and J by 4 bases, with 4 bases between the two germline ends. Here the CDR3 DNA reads TGTGCCAGCAGCTTGTCGGCAGATACGCAGTATTTT. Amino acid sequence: CASSLSADTQYF.

The CDR3 here is CASSQDLTGPGNTIYF. For the CDR3, the DNA is TGCGCCAGCAGCCAAGACTTGACAGGGCCTGGAAACACCATATATTTT. V gene TRBV4-1 combines with J gene TRBJ1-3; 7 nucleotides line up with TRBD1. The CDR3 is 16 amino acids. Per the germline V gene, CDR1 is MGHRA and CDR2 is YSYEKL. V lost 0 bases, J lost 2 bases, and 4 bases stayed unmatched.

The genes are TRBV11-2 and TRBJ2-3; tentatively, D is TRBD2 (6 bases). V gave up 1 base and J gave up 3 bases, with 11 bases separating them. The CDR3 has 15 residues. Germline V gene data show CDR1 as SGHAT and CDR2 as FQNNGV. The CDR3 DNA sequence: TGTGCCAGCAGCTTAGGACCGGGAGAGACAGATACGCAGTATTTT. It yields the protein CASSLGPGETDTQYF.

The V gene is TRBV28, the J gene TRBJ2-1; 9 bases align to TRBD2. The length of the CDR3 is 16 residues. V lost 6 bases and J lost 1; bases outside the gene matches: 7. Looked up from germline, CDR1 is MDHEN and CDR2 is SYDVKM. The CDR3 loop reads CASRRGGASSYNEQFF. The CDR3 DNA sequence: TGTGCCAGCAGGCGCGGGGGGGCGAGTTCCTACAATGAGCAGTTCTTC.

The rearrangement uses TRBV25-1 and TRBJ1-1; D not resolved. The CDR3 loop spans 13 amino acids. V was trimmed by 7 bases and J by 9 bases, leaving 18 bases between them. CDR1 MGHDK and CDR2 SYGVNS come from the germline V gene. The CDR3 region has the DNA TGTGCCAGCATAAGTCGTACGGTCGCTCAAGCTTTCTTT. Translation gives CASISRTVAQAFF.

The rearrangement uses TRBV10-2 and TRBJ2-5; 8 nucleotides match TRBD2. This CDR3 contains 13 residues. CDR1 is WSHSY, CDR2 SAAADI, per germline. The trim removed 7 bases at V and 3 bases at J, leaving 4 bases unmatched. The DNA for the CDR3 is TGCGCCAGCACCGGGGGGGGGAAAGAGACCCAGTACTTC. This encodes CASTGGGKETQYF.

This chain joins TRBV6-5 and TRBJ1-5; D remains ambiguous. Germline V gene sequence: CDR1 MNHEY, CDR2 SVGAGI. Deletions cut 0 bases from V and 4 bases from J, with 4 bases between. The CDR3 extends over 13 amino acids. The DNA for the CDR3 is TGTGCCAGCAGTTACTCGAGGAATCAGCCCCAGCATTTT. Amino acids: CASSYSRNQPQHF.

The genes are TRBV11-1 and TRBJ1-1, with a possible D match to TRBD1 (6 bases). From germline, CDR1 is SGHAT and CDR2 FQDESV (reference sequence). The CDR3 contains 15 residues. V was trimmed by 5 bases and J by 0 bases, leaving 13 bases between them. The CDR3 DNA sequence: TGTGCCAGCAGCCCCAACAGGGCCTTGAACACTGAAGCTTTCTTT. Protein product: CASSPNRALNTEAFF.

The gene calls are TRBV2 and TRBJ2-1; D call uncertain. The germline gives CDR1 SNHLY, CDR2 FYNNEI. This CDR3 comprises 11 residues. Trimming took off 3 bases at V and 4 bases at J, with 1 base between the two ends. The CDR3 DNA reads TGTGCCAGCAGTGAGTACAATGAGCAGTTCTTC. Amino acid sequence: CASSEYNEQFF.

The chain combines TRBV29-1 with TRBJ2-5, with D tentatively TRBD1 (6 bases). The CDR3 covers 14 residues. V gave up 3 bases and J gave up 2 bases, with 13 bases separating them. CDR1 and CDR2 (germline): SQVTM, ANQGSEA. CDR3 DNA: TGCAGCGTTGATCGGTCAGGGGCTCAAGAGACCCAGTACTTC. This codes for CSVDRSGAQETQYF.

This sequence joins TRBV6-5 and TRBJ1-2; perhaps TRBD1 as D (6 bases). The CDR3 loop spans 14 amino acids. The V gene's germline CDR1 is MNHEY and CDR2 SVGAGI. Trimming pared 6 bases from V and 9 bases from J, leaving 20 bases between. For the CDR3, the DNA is TGTGCCAGCAGATTCCGGGACACTCCCGGCCGCTACACCTTC. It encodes CASRFRDTPGRYTF.

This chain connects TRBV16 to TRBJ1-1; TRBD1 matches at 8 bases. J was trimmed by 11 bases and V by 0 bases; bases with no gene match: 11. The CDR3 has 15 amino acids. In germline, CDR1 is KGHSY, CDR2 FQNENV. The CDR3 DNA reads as TGTGCCAGCAGCCAATCCCAGGGGGCGAGTAGGAAGGCTTTCTTT. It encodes CASSQSQGASRKAFF.

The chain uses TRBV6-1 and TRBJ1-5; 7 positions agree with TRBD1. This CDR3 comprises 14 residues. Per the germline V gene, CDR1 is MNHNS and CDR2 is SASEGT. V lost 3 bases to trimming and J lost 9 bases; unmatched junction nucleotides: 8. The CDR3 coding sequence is TGTGCCAGCAGTGATGTACAGGGGTTATTGCCCCAGCATTTT. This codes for CASSDVQGLLPQHF.

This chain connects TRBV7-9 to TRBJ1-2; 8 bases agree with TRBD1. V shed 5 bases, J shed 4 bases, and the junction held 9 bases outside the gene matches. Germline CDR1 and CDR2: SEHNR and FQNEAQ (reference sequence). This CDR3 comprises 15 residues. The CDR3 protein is CASSRGQGEAYGYTF. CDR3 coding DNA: TGTGCCAGCAGCCGCGGACAGGGTGAGGCCTATGGCTACACCTTC.

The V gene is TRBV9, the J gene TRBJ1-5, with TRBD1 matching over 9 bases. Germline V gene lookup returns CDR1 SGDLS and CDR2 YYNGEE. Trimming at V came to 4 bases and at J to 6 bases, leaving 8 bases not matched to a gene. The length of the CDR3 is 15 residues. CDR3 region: CASSRRTGEGQPQHF. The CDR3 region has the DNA TGTGCCAGCAGCAGACGGACAGGGGAAGGTCAGCCCCAGCATTTT.

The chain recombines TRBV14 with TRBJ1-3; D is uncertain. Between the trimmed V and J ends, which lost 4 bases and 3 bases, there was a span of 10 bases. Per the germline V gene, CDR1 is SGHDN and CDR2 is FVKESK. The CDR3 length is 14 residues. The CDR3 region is CASSPSGGGNTIYF. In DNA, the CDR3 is TGTGCCAGCAGCCCCTCGGGCGGTGGAAACACCATATATTTT.

The CDR3 sequence: CASSEFRGSYNSPLHF. The CDR3 DNA reads TGTGCCAGCAGTGAATTCAGGGGCTCCTATAATTCACCCCTCCACTTT. This chain joins TRBV2 and TRBJ1-6; D is perhaps TRBD1 (6 bases). Deletions cut 2 bases from V and 0 bases from J, with 8 bases between. CDR1 and CDR2 (germline): SNHLY, FYNNEI. The CDR3 has 16 amino acids.

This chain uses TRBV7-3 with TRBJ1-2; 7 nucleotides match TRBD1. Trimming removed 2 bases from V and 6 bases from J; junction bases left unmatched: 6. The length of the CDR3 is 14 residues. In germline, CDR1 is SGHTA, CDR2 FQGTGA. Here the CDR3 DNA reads TGTGCCAGCAGCTTAGGTGGGCAGGGGGATGGCTACACCTTC. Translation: CASSLGGQGDGYTF.

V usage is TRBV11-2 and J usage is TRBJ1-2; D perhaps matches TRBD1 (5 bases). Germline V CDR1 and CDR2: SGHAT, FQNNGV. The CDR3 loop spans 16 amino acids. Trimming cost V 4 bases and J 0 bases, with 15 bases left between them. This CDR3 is CASSSFRDRANYGYTF. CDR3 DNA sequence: TGTGCCAGCAGCTCGTTTCGGGACCGAGCTAACTATGGCTACACCTTC. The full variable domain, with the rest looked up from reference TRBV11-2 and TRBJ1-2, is EAGVAQSPRYKIIEKRQSVAFWCNPISGHATLYWYQQILGQGPKLLIQFQNNGVVDDSQLPKDRFSAERLKGVDSTLKIQPAKLEDSAVYLCASSSFRDRANYGYTFGSGTRLTVV.

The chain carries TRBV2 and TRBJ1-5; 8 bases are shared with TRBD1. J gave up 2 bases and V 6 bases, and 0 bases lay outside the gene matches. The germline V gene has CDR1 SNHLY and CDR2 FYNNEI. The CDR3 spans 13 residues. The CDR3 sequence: CASRTGGNQPQHF. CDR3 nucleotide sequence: TGTGCCAGCAGGACAGGGGGCAATCAGCCCCAGCATTTT.

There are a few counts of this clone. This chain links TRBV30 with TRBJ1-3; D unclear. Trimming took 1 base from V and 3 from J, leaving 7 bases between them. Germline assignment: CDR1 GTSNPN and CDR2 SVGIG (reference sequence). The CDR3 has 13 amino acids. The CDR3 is CAWSDGLGNTIYF. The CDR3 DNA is TGTGCCTGGAGTGATGGACTTGGAAACACCATATATTTT.

The CDR3 nucleotides read TGCGCCAGCAGCCAAGAGAGGAGCCCCATAGGCGACGAGCAGTACTTC. Protein: CASSQERSPIGDEQYF. This sequence joins TRBV4-1 and TRBJ2-7; no definite D call. V was trimmed by 0 bases and J by 5 bases, leaving 17 bases between them. Germline CDR1 MGHRA, CDR2 YSYEKL. The CDR3 consists of 16 residues.

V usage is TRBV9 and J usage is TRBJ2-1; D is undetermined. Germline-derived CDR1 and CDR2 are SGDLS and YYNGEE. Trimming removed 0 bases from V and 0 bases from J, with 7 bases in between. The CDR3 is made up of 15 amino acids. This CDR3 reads CASSVVGDSYNEQFF. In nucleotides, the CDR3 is TGTGCCAGCAGCGTAGTTGGAGACTCCTACAATGAGCAGTTCTTC.

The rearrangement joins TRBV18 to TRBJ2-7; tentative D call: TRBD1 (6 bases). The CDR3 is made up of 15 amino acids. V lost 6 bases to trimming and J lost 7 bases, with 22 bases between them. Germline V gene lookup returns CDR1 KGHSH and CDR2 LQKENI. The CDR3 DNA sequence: TGTGCCAGCTCCCAAGGACAGATATCTTCGGGAGAGCAGTACGTC. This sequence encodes CASSQGQISSGEQYV.